A single sample is the source of the 30 T cell receptor beta chains below, sequenced in a study of control samples from healthy donors and cancer patients. Clones were read by immunoSEQ multiplex PCR, and TCRdb kept only the in-frame ones, dropping some. The data show some 130,000 clones, more than 90% seen once. Specimen: blood. The receptors derive from a man younger than 35 in good health.

The chain is built from TRBV2 and TRBJ1-5; maybe TRBD1 (6 bases). Between the trimmed V and J ends, which lost 7 bases and 2 bases, there was a span of 15 bases. The CDR3 covers 15 residues. The V gene's germline CDR1 is SNHLY and CDR2 FYNNEI. CDR3 protein: CASTRGGTGNQPQHF. The DNA for the CDR3 is TGTGCCAGCACCCGAGGGGGGACGGGCAATCAGCCCCAGCATTTT.

The chain couples TRBV3-1 (or the pseudogene TRBV3-2) to TRBJ2-7; 8 nucleotides line up with TRBD1. After removal of 0 bases from V and 4 bases from J, the junction contained 5 bases not matched to a gene. CDR1 is LGHDT and CDR2 is YNNKEL in the germline V gene (reference sequence). CDR3 size: 15 residues. CDR3 coding DNA: TGTGCCAGCAGCCAAGACAGGGGGCCGTATTACGAGCAGTACTTC. This encodes CASSQDRGPYYEQYF.

J is TRBJ1-1 and V is TRBV6-5; no definite D call. The germline gives CDR1 MNHEY, CDR2 SVGAGI. The CDR3 contains 10 residues. Trimming took off 7 bases at V and 5 bases at J, with 5 bases between the two ends. CDR3 loop: CASKITEAFF. Written as DNA, the CDR3 is TGTGCCAGCAAGATAACTGAAGCTTTCTTT.

This clone has only a few counts. The rearrangement links TRBV7-2 to TRBJ2-2; D unresolved. Germline V lookup: CDR1 SGHTA, CDR2 FQGNSA. With 1 base removed from V and 0 bases from J, the gap between germline ends came to 9 bases. The CDR3 is 16 residues long. CDR3 protein: CASSLERPANTGELFF. DNA for the CDR3: TGTGCCAGCAGCTTAGAACGACCGGCGAACACCGGGGAGCTGTTTTTT.

The chain links TRBV19 to TRBJ2-1; D is possibly TRBD2 (7 bases). This CDR3 comprises 16 residues. Germline V CDR1 and CDR2: LNHDA, SQIVND (reference sequence). V was clipped by 7 bases and J by 7 bases, with 23 bases between them. The DNA for the CDR3 is TGTGCCAGTACTAAAAATTTCGGGGGGCTGCAGAATGAGCAGTTCTTC. Amino acid sequence: CASTKNFGGLQNEQFF.

J is TRBJ1-1 and V is TRBV4-1, with D perhaps TRBD1 (5 bases). V lost 2 bases and J lost 5, with 12 bases in between. Germline CDR1 reads MGHRA; CDR2 reads YSYEKL. The length of the CDR3 is 14 residues. This CDR3 is CASSQLARGTEAFF. CDR3 DNA: TGCGCCAGCAGCCAACTCGCTCGGGGGACTGAAGCTTTCTTT.

This clone was seen only once. This chain connects TRBV7-2 to TRBJ2-5; TRBD1 or TRBD2 may be the D gene (5 bases each). The CDR3 contains 13 residues. Between the trimmed V and J ends, which lost 6 bases and 2 bases, there was a span of 10 bases. Germline values: CDR1 SGHTA, CDR2 FQGNSA. CDR3 residues: CASRGPAQETQYF. The CDR3 bases are TGTGCCAGCAGGGGACCCGCTCAAGAGACCCAGTACTTC.

The chain combines TRBV2 with TRBJ1-3; tentative D call: TRBD1 (5 bases). Deletions cut 6 bases from V and 2 bases from J, with 11 bases between. The CDR3 has 14 residues. CDR1 is SNHLY and CDR2 is FYNNEI in the germline V gene. The CDR3 reads CASSPVGAGNTIYF. The CDR3 DNA is TGTGCCAGCAGCCCCGTAGGGGCTGGAAACACCATATATTTT. The full variable domain, in which reference TRBV2 and TRBJ1-3 provide the parts outside the CDR3, is EPEVTQTPSHQVTQMGQEVILRCVPISNHLYFYWYRQILGQKVEFLVSFYNNEISEKSEIFDDQFSVERPDGSNFTLKIRSTKLEDSAMYFCASSPVGAGNTIYFGEGSWLTVV.

The CDR3 DNA is TGTGCCAGCAGCGTAGGGGGACAGGCGCACTACGAGCAGTACTTC. Protein sequence: CASSVGGQAHYEQYF. The chain links TRBV9 to TRBJ2-7; 8 nucleotides line up with TRBD1. The J segment lost 3 bases and the V segment lost 0 bases, leaving 5 bases of the junction unmatched. Germline lookup yields CDR1 SGDLS and CDR2 YYNGEE. The CDR3 is 15 residues long.

The rearrangement joins TRBV19 to TRBJ2-1; no clear D gene. Germline CDR1 is LNHDA and CDR2 is SQIVND (reference sequence). The CDR3 runs 12 residues. Between the trimmed V and J ends, which lost 2 bases and 7 bases, there was a span of 6 bases. The CDR3 reads CASSIRANEQFF. Written as DNA, the CDR3 is TGTGCCAGTAGTATAAGAGCGAATGAGCAGTTCTTC. The full variable domain, in which reference TRBV19 and TRBJ2-1 provide the parts outside the CDR3, is DGGITQSPKYLFRKEGQNVTLSCEQNLNHDAMYWYRQDPGQGLRLIYYSQIVNDFQKGDIAEGYSVSREKKESFPLTVTSAQKNPTAFYLCASSIRANEQFFGPGTRLTVL.

The J gene is TRBJ2-2, the V gene TRBV4-1; 7 bases match TRBD2. The V gene's germline CDR1 is MGHRA and CDR2 YSYEKL. With 1 base clipped from V and 6 bases from J, the junction kept 8 bases outside the gene matches. This CDR3 comprises 16 residues. CDR3 sequence: CASSQVENGLAGELFF. Here the CDR3 DNA reads TGCGCCAGCAGCCAAGTGGAGAACGGACTAGCCGGGGAGCTGTTTTTT.

The CDR3 DNA reads TGCGCCAGCAGCCGTCTTGCGGGGCCGGGAGAGACCCAGTACTTC. It specifies CASSRLAGPGETQYF. The chain carries TRBV4-1 and TRBJ2-5, with D possibly TRBD2 on 6 matching bases. V shed 4 bases and J shed 4 bases, with 16 bases lying between them. This CDR3 is 15 amino acids long. The V gene's germline CDR1 is MGHRA and CDR2 YSYEKL.

This chain uses TRBV24-1 with TRBJ1-4; 12 nucleotides match TRBD1. With V trimmed by 1 base and J by 7 bases, 12 bases remained unmatched. Germline V gene data show CDR1 as KGHDR and CDR2 as SFDVKD. The CDR3 has 19 residues. The CDR3 nucleotides read TGTGCCACCAGTGATTTTATATGGGGGACAGGGGGCAGGCGTGAAAAACTGTTTTTT. Its translation: CATSDFIWGTGGRREKLFF.

This clone was counted once. The rearrangement uses TRBV18 and TRBJ1-1, with 7 bases matching TRBD1. The CDR3 runs to 16 residues. The germline gives CDR1 KGHSH, CDR2 LQKENI. J gave up 0 bases and V 3 bases, and 7 bases lay outside the gene matches. CDR3 in DNA: TGTGCCAGCTCACCCCGTGACAGGGCGCTGAACACTGAAGCTTTCTTT. Amino acid sequence: CASSPRDRALNTEAFF.

For this clone: An end of the junction does not agree with germline; a read error may underlie this. The chain joins TRBV19 to TRBJ1-1, with D uncertain. The CDR3 runs to 14 residues. Germline V lookup: CDR1 LNHDA, CDR2 SQIVND (reference sequence). CDR3 coding DNA: TGTGCCAGTAGGATAGGGAAGGGTTTTACTGAAGCTTTCTTT. This encodes CASRIGKGFTEAFF.

This clone has only a few counts. The rearrangement uses TRBV4-1 and TRBJ2-5; D is unresolved. Trimming removed 0 bases at V and 9 bases at J, with 8 bases between. The V gene's germline CDR1 is MGHRA and CDR2 YSYEKL. The CDR3 contains 12 residues. Here the CDR3 DNA reads TGCGCCAGCAGCCAAGACCATCTGGCCCAGTACTTC. Translating it yields CASSQDHLAQYF.

A note on this clone: Additional DNA sequences in this sample encode the identical CDR3. The rearrangement links TRBV18 to TRBJ2-7; no reliable D call. CDR3 size: 12 residues. With 3 bases removed from V and 3 bases from J, the gap between germline ends came to 6 bases. Germline CDR1 is KGHSH and CDR2 is LQKENI. The CDR3 loop is CASSPSYYEQYF. DNA for the CDR3: TGTGCCAGCTCACCTAGTTACTACGAGCAGTACTTC.

J is TRBJ2-7 and V is TRBV6-1; the match to TRBD2 covers 9 bases. Germline CDR1 is MNHNS and CDR2 is SASEGT. Trimming cost V 3 bases and J 0 bases; bases outside gene matches: 3. The CDR3 covers 15 residues. CDR3 in amino acids: CASSDPGLASYEQYF. The DNA of the CDR3 is TGTGCCAGCAGTGACCCGGGACTAGCCTCCTACGAGCAGTACTTC.

This chain connects TRBV6-2 or TRBV6-3 to TRBJ2-1; 8 bases line up with TRBD2. From germline, CDR1 is MNHEY and CDR2 SVGEGT. Losses at the gene ends were 6 bases for V and 8 bases for J; bases not matched to a gene: 12. The CDR3 spans 15 residues. The CDR3 reads CASSPGLGVLDEQFF. The CDR3, as DNA: TGTGCCAGCAGCCCGGGACTAGGGGTCTTGGATGAGCAGTTCTTC.

V usage is TRBV18 and J usage is TRBJ2-2, with 12 nucleotides matching TRBD2. In germline, CDR1 is KGHSH, CDR2 LQKENI. The ends lost 2 bases at V and 2 bases at J; junction bases unmatched: 6. This CDR3 comprises 18 residues. CDR3 in DNA: TGTGCCAGCTCACCAGGGACTAGCGGGCGAAAAAACACCGGGGAGCTGTTTTTT. The encoded protein is CASSPGTSGRKNTGELFF.

The gene calls are TRBV19 and TRBJ2-7, with D perhaps matching TRBD1 (6 bases). The V gene's germline CDR1 is LNHDA and CDR2 SQIVND (reference sequence). The V gene lost 2 bases and the J gene lost 7 bases, with 12 bases spanning the gap. This CDR3 comprises 13 residues. Written as DNA, the CDR3 is TGTGCCAGTAGTATAACAGGGCGAGGGGAGCAGTACTTC. Translated: CASSITGRGEQYF.

The rearrangement uses TRBV20-1 and TRBJ1-2, with D unclear. The V end lost 6 bases, the J end lost 5 bases, and 13 bases lay between the germline ends. Germline CDR1 DFQATT, CDR2 SNEGSKA (reference sequence). The CDR3 totals 12 residues. CDR3 sequence: CSASPGVYGYTF. The DNA of the CDR3 is TGCAGTGCGAGTCCCGGGGTTTATGGCTACACCTTC.

The chain couples TRBV12-3 or TRBV12-4 to TRBJ2-1; D gene uncertain. This CDR3 has 13 residues. With 5 bases removed from V and 8 bases from J, the gap between germline ends came to 13 bases. The CDR3 sequence is CASSPELGDEQFF. The CDR3 coding sequence is TGTGCCAGCAGTCCAGAACTTGGCGATGAGCAGTTCTTC.

The CDR3 here is CASSLGSRLAGGRQETQYF. The CDR3 nucleotides are TGTGCCAGCAGCTTAGGGTCGAGACTAGCGGGGGGCCGGCAAGAGACCCAGTACTTC. The chain couples TRBV7-2 to TRBJ2-5; 13 nucleotides agree with TRBD2. Trimming took 1 base from V and 2 from J; bases not matched to a gene: 10. The germline CDR1 and CDR2 sequences are SGHTA and FQGNSA. This CDR3 is 19 amino acids long.

This clone was counted once. The chain recombines TRBV30 with TRBJ2-3; D might be TRBD2 (6 bases). CDR1 is GTSNPN and CDR2 is SVGIG in the germline V gene (reference sequence). The CDR3 sequence is 14 residues long. Between the trimmed V and J ends, which lost 4 bases and 4 bases, there was a span of 15 bases. CDR3 nucleotide sequence: TGTGCCTGGACTATCGGGGGAAAGGCAGATACGCAGTATTTT. Protein product: CAWTIGGKADTQYF. The whole variable domain, remainder taken from reference TRBV30 and TRBJ2-3, is SQTIHQWPATLVQPVGSPLSLECTVEGTSNPNLYWYRQAAGRGLQLLFYSVGIGQISSEVPQNLSASRPQDRQFILSSKKLLLSDSGFYLCAWTIGGKADTQYFGPGTRLTVL.

This chain links TRBV5-1 with TRBJ2-6; tentatively, D is TRBD1 (6 bases). CDR3 length: 16 amino acids. V was shortened by 3 bases and J by 3 bases, with 13 bases between the two germline ends. CDR1 and CDR2 from the germline V gene are SGHRS and YFSETQ. The CDR3 region has the DNA TGCGCCAGCAGCTCGCAGGGGTCGTTTGGGGCCAACGTCCTGACTTTC. It encodes CASSSQGSFGANVLTF.

The rearrangement joins TRBV7-9 to TRBJ1-2; weak D call: TRBD1 (6 bases). CDR3 length: 15 residues. Trimming took off 1 base at V and 7 bases at J, with 16 bases between the two ends. Germline-derived CDR1 and CDR2 are SEHNR and FQNEAQ (reference sequence). The chain's CDR3 is CASSLERGGRPGYTF. The CDR3 DNA reads TGTGCCAGCAGCTTAGAGAGGGGGGGACGGCCTGGCTACACCTTC.

The chain couples TRBV7-9 to TRBJ2-1; D remains unclear. The germline V gene encodes CDR1 SEHNR and CDR2 FQNEAQ (reference sequence). V was clipped by 5 bases and J by 7 bases, with 6 bases between them. The CDR3 contains 11 residues. CDR3 protein: CASSQQNEQFF. The CDR3 bases are TGTGCCAGCAGCCAGCAAAATGAGCAGTTCTTC.

V is TRBV5-5 and J is TRBJ2-5; either TRBD1 or TRBD2 may fit D (6 bases each). Per the germline V gene, CDR1 is SGHKS and CDR2 is YYEKEE (reference sequence). The CDR3 has 15 residues. Trimming pared 4 bases from V and 6 bases from J, leaving 19 bases between. The CDR3 spells CASSQNGGPGQTQYF. The CDR3 bases are TGTGCCAGCAGCCAAAACGGGGGCCCGGGACAGACCCAGTACTTC. Full variable domain (outside the CDR3, taken from reference TRBV5-5 and TRBJ2-5): DAGVTQSPTHLIKTRGQQVTLRCSPISGHKSVSWYQQVLGQGPQFIFQYYEKEERGRGNFPDRFSARQFPNYSSELNVNALLLGDSALYLCASSQNGGPGQTQYFGPGTRLLVL.

The chain recombines TRBV27 with TRBJ1-4; 9 bases are a match to TRBD1. The CDR3 is made up of 18 amino acids. Germline CDR1 is MNHEY and CDR2 is SMNVEV (reference sequence). The trim removed 2 bases at V and 4 bases at J, leaving 11 bases unmatched. The CDR3 loop is CASSLRGRMDRGNEKLFF. CDR3 DNA: TGTGCCAGCAGTTTAAGGGGCCGGATGGACAGGGGTAATGAAAAACTGTTTTTT.